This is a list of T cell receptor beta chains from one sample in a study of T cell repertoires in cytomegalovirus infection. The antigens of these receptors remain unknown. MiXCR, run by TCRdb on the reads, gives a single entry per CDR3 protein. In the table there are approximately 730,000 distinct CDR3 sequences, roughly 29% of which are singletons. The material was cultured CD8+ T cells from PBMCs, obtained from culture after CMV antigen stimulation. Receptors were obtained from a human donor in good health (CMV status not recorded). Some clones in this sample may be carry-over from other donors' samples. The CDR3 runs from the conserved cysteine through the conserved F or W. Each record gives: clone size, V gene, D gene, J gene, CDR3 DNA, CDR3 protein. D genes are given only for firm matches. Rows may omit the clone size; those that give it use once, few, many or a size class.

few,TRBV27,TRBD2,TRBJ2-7,TGTGCCAGCAGTTTAGGGGACTACTCCTACGAGCAGTACTTC,CASSLGDYSYEQYF
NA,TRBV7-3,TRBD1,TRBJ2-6,TGTGCCAGCAGCGACCCGGGACAGAACTCTGGGGCCAACGTCCTGACTTTC,CASSDPGQNSGANVLTF
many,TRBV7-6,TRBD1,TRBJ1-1,TGTGCCAGCAGCGACAGGGGGGGAAACACTGAAGCTTTCTTT,CASSDRGGNTEAFF
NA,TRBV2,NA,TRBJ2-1,TGTGCCAGCAGTGAAGCTATAGGGGACGGGGAGCAGTTCTTC,CASSEAIGDGEQFF
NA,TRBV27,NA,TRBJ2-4,TGTGCCAGCAGACTCGGGGGTTTTGGAAACATTCAGTACTTC,CASRLGGFGNIQYF
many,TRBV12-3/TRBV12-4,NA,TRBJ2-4,TGTGCCAGCAGCCCCACGGGGAAGGGAGCCAAAAACATTCAGTACTTC,CASSPTGKGAKNIQYF
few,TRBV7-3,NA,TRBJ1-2,TGTGCCAGCAGCCCTGGGCCCTATGCTAACTATGGCTACACCTTC,CASSPGPYANYGYTF
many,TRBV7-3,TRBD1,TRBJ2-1,TGTGCCAGCAGCTACGCGGGACAGGCCTACAATGAGCAGTTCTTC,CASSYAGQAYNEQFF
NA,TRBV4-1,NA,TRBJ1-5,TGCGCCAGCAGTCCCGAACTGGCTTGGGATAGCAATCAGCCCCAGCATTTT,CASSPELAWDSNQPQHF
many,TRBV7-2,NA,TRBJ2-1,TGTGCCAGCAGCTTAGCCATCCACAGGTCCTCAGAGCAGTTCTTC,CASSLAIHRSSEQFF
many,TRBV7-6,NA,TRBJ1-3,TGTGCCAGCAGCTTAGGGGGACGGCCTGACTCTGGAAACACCATATATTTT,CASSLGGRPDSGNTIYF
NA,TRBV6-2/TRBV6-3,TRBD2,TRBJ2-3,TGTGCCAGCAGTTACTCGACTTCGGGGGGGCCGAGAGATACGCAGTATTTT,CASSYSTSGGPRDTQYF
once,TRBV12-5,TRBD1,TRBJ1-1,TGTGCTAGTGAAAACAGGGGGTCCACTGAAGCTTTCTTT,CASENRGSTEAFF
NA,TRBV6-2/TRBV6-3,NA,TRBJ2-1,TGTGCCAGTGAGGAAAGGGCGGGGTACAATGAGCAGTTCTTC,CASEERAGYNEQFF
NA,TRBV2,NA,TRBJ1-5,TGTGCCAGCACCGGGGAGGGATGGAGCAATCAGCCCCAGCATTTT,CASTGEGWSNQPQHF
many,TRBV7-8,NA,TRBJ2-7,TGTGCCAGCAGCTTTTTTGGGACGGGGAGAACCTACGAGCAGTACTTC,CASSFFGTGRTYEQYF
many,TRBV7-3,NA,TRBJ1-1,TGTGCCAGCAGCTCTCTAGACAGAGGCGCTAACACTGAAGCTTTCTTT,CASSSLDRGANTEAFF
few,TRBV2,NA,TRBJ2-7,TGTGCCAGCAGTGAGCGCAGGCCGAACTACGAGCAGTACTTC,CASSERRPNYEQYF
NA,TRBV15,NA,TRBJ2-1,TGTGCCACCAGCAGAGGGGAGAGCTCCTACAATGAGCAGTTCTTC,CATSRGESSYNEQFF
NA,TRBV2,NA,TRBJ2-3,TGTGCCACCTACGGGGCTAGCACAGATACGCAGTATTTT,CATYGASTDTQYF
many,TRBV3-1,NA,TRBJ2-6,TGTGCCAGCAGCCAAGTGGGCTTCTCTGGGGCCAACGTCCTGACTTTC,CASSQVGFSGANVLTF
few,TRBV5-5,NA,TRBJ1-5,TGTGCCAGCAGCTTGTCAGGGTGGGACTCTCTCAATCAGCCCCAGCATTTT,CASSLSGWDSLNQPQHF
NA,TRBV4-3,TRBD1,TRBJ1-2,TGCGCCAGCAGCCTGATAGGACAGGCGAACTATGGCTACACCTTC,CASSLIGQANYGYTF
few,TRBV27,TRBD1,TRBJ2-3,TGTGCCAGCAGCTTACAGGGGCTCACAGATACGCAGTATTTT,CASSLQGLTDTQYF
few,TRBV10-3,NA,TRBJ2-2,TGTGCCATCAATCCCGGGGGTAACACCGGGGAGCTGTTTTTT,CAINPGGNTGELFF
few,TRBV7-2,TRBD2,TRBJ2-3,TGTGCCAGCAGCTCCGGACTAGCGGGGTGGACAGATACGCAGTATTTT,CASSSGLAGWTDTQYF
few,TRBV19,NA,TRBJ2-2,TGTGCCAGTAGTATGGGGACGGAGACCGGGGAGCTGTTTTTT,CASSMGTETGELFF
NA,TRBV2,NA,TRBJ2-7,TGTGCCAGCAGTCGGACGGCCACCTACGAGCAGTACTTC,CASSRTATYEQYF
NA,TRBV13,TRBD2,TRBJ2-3,TGTGCCAGCAGCTTCCGCGGGGGGTCTTCTAGCACAGATACGCAGTATTTT,CASSFRGGSSSTDTQYF
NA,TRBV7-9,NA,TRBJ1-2,TGTGCCAGCAGAGGTATAGGCTCGGACTATGGCTACACCTTC,CASRGIGSDYGYTF
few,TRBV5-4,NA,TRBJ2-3,TGTGCCAGCAGCTTGGAACTATCAGATACGCAGTATTTT,CASSLELSDTQYF
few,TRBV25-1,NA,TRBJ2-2,TGTGCCAGCAGTGAATATAAAGGGCAAACCGGGGAGCTGTTTTTT,CASSEYKGQTGELFF
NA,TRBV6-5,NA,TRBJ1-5,TGTGCCAGCAGTTACTCGGGGGATTTCGGCAATCAGCCCCAGCATTTT,CASSYSGDFGNQPQHF
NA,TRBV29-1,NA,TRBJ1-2,TGCAGCGTTAACGACAGAAACTATGGCTACACCTTC,CSVNDRNYGYTF
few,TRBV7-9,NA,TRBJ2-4,TGTGCCAGCAGCTTCAACCCCGGGACGGTGGAAAACATTCAGTACTTC,CASSFNPGTVENIQYF
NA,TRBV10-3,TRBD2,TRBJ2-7,TGTGCCATCAGTGACCCACTAGCGGGGGGGCCTAGGGAGCAGTACTTC,CAISDPLAGGPREQYF
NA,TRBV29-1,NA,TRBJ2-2,TGCAGCGTTGAATCATTGGGACAGAACACCGGGGAGCTGTTTTTT,CSVESLGQNTGELFF
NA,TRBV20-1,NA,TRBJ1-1,TGCAGTGCCAAAAGGGGATCTGAAGCTTTCTTT,CSAKRGSEAFF
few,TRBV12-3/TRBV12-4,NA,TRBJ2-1,TGTGCCAGCAGAGAGCTCAGGGAAAGCTCCTACAATGAGCAGTTCTTC,CASRELRESSYNEQFF
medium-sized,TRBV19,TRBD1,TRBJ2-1,TGTGCCAGTAGTACTCGGGGACAGGGCCTCTACAATGAGCAGTTCTTC,CASSTRGQGLYNEQFF
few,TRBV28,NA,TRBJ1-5,TGTGCCAGCAGTTTTCGGGAGGGAAGGCAGCCCCAGCATTTT,CASSFREGRQPQHF
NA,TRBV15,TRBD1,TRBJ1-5,TGTGCCACCAGCAGTGACAGGGGAAGTGGACAGCCCCAGCATTTT,CATSSDRGSGQPQHF
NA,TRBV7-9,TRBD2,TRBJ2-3,TGTGCCAGCAGCTCACCACTAGCGGGGGGACGAGATACGCAGTATTTT,CASSSPLAGGRDTQYF
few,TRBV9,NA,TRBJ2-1,TGTGCCAGCAGCGTAGCCGCGAGTCTACCCCTGAGGGATGAGCAGTTCTTC,CASSVAASLPLRDEQFF
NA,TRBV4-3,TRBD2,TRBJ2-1,TGCGCCAGCAGCCAAGATTCGGTCTACGGGGGGGACGATGAGCAGTTCTTC,CASSQDSVYGGDDEQFF
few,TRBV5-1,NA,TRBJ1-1,TGCGCCAGCAGCTCGAACTTCTTCGGGGGGACTGAAGCTTTCTTT,CASSSNFFGGTEAFF
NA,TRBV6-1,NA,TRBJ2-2,TGTGCCAGCAGTGAAAGGACGGGGGAGCTGTTTTTT,CASSERTGELFF
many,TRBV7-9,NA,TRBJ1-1,TGTGCCGCCTCCGGCGGAGGGAACACTGAAGCTTTCTTT,CAASGGGNTEAFF
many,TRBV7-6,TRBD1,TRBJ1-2,TGTGCCAGCAGCACACCGGGACAGGGGGACGGTTTCTATGGCTACACCTTC,CASSTPGQGDGFYGYTF
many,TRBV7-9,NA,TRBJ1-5,TGTGCCAGCAGCTTAGATGGATATAGCAATCAGCCCCAGCATTTT,CASSLDGYSNQPQHF
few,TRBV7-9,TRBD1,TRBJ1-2,TGTGCCAGTCAGGGGGCAATGACCTTTAACTATGGCTACACCTTC,CASQGAMTFNYGYTF
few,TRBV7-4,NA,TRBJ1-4,TGTGCCAGCAGCCCGGCCCTGGGACGGATTAATGAAAAACTGTTTTTT,CASSPALGRINEKLFF
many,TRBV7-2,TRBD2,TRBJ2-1,TGTGCCAGCAGCTTAAGGGGAGCACTAGCGGGGGACAATGAGCAGTTCTTC,CASSLRGALAGDNEQFF
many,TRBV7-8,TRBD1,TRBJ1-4,TGTGCCAGCAGCATAACCGGGACAGGGGTGGGTGAAAAACTGTTTTTT,CASSITGTGVGEKLFF
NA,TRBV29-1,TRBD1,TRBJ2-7,TGCAGCGTAGTACGGGACAGAGACTACGAGCAGTACTTC,CSVVRDRDYEQYF
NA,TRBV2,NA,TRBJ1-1,TGTGCCAGCAGTGGGGCCCAGCCTACAGTGGGAGCTTTCTTT,CASSGAQPTVGAFF
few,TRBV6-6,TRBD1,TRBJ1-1,TGTGCCAGCAGTCTACCGGGACAGGGAACCGTAAACACTGAAGCTTTCTTT,CASSLPGQGTVNTEAFF